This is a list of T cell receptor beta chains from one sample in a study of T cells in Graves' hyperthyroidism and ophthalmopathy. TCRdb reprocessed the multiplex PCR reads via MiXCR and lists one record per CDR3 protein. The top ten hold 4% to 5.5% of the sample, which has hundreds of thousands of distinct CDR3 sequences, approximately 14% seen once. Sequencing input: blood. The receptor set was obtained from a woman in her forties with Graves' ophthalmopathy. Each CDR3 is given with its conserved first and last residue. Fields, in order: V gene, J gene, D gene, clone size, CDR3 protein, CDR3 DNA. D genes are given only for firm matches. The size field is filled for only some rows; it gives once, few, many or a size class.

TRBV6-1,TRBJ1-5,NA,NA,CASSLGEVQPQHF,TGTGCCAGCAGCCTAGGGGAGGTTCAGCCCCAGCATTTT
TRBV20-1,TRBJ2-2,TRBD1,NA,CSAPRQGGNTGELFF,TGCAGTGCTCCTAGACAGGGTGGAAACACCGGGGAGCTGTTTTTT
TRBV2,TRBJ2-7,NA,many,CASTPGRDEQYF,TGTGCCAGCACCCCCGGGCGTGACGAGCAGTACTTC
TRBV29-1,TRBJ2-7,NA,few,CSALTGYYEQYF,TGCAGCGCCTTGACAGGCTACTACGAGCAGTACTTC
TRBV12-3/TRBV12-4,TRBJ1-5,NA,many,CASTLGQGSQPQHF,TGTGCCAGCACCCTGGGCCAGGGGAGTCAGCCCCAGCATTTT
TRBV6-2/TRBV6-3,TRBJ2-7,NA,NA,CASSYGGTGTYEQYF,TGTGCCAGCAGTTACGGCGGGACCGGGACGTACGAGCAGTACTTC
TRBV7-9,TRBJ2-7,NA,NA,CASSLSLDFDEQYF,TGTGCCAGCAGCTTAAGCCTAGATTTCGACGAGCAGTACTTC
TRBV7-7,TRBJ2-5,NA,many,CASSPQGWETQYF,TGTGCTAGCAGCCCACAGGGTTGGGAGACCCAGTACTTC
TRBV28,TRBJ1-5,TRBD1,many,CASSPRTGKRSQPQHF,TGTGCCAGCAGTCCCCGGACAGGCAAGCGCTCTCAGCCCCAGCATTTT
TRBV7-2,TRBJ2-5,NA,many,CASSLILGPGETQYF,TGTGCCAGCAGCTTAATCTTGGGCCCGGGAGAGACCCAGTACTTC
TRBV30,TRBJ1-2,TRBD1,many,CAWSPTGAEGYTF,TGTGCCTGGAGCCCGACAGGGGCCGAGGGCTACACCTTC
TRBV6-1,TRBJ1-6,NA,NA,CASRDRERYNSPLHF,TGTGCCAGCAGAGACAGAGAACGCTATAATTCACCCCTCCACTTT
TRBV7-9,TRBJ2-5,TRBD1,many,CASSWGGQGETQYF,TGTGCCAGCAGCTGGGGTGGACAGGGAGAGACCCAGTACTTC
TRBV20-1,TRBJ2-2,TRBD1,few,CSARDPWDRDSGELFF,TGCAGTGCTAGAGATCCTTGGGACAGGGACTCCGGGGAGCTGTTTTTT
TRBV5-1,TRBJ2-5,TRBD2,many,CASSSLAGAGETQYF,TGCGCCAGCAGCTCCCTAGCGGGAGCGGGAGAGACCCAGTACTTC
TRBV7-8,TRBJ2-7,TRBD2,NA,CASSLAERESYEQYF,TGTGCCAGCAGCTTAGCGGAGCGGGAGTCCTACGAGCAGTACTTC
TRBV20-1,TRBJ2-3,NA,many,CSAGGNTQYF,TGCAGTGCTGGGGGAAATACGCAGTATTTT
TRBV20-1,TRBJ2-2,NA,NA,CSAPGTTNTGELFF,TGCAGTGCTCCCGGGACAACGAACACCGGGGAGCTGTTTTTT
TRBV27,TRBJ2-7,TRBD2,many,CASSIGLAGVNEQYF,TGTGCCAGCAGCATCGGACTAGCGGGAGTAAACGAGCAGTACTTC
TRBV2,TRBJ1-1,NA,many,CATGRLINTEAFF,TGTGCCACCGGCAGACTGATTAACACTGAAGCTTTCTTT
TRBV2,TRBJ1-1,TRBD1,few,CASSESGDRAAAFF,TGTGCCAGCAGTGAATCGGGTGACAGGGCTGCAGCTTTCTTT
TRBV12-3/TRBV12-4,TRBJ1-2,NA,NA,CASSSPGQVYGYTF,TGTGCCAGCAGTTCCCCGGGACAAGTCTATGGCTACACCTTC
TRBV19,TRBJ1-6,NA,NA,CASSMVSNSPLHF,TGTGCCAGTAGTATGGTCAGTAATTCACCCCTCCACTTT
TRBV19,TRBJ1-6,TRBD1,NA,CASSPRTGTSSYNSPLHF,TGTGCCAGTAGTCCCCGGACAGGGACGAGCTCCTATAATTCACCCCTCCACTTT
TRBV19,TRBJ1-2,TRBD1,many,CASSRTGSGYTF,TGTGCCAGTAGCAGGACAGGGAGTGGCTACACCTTC
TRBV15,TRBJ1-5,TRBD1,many,CATKGQGFSSNQPQHF,TGTGCCACCAAGGGACAGGGGTTTTCAAGCAATCAGCCCCAGCATTTT
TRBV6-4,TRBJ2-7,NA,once,CASGGIYEQYF,TGTGCCTCGGGGGGCATTTACGAGCAGTACTTC
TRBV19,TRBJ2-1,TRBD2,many,CASSIGLAGYNEQFF,TGTGCCAGTAGTATAGGCCTAGCGGGATACAATGAGCAGTTCTTC
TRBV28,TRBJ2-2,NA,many,CASSHFRLNTGELFF,TGTGCCAGCAGCCACTTTAGACTTAACACCGGGGAGCTGTTTTTT
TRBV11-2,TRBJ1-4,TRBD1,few,CASSSHRQGKNEKLFF,TGTGCCAGCAGCTCTCACCGACAGGGAAAGAATGAAAAACTGTTTTTT
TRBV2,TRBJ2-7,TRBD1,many,CARQGGFSYEQYF,TGTGCCAGACAGGGGGGCTTCTCCTACGAGCAGTACTTC
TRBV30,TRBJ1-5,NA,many,CAWSAANQPQHF,TGTGCCTGGAGTGCGGCCAATCAGCCCCAGCATTTT
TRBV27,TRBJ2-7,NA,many,CASSLKVRYEQYF,TGTGCCAGCAGTTTAAAAGTCCGGTACGAGCAGTACTTC
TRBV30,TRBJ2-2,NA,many,CAWSSSTGELFF,TGTGCCTGGAGTTCCAGTACCGGGGAGCTGTTTTTT
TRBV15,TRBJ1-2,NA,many,CATSRPEEIGYTF,TGTGCCACCAGCAGACCCGAGGAAATTGGCTACACCTTC
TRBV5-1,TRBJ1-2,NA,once,CASRNDSGSYGYTF,TGCGCCAGCAGAAATGATTCGGGGAGCTATGGCTACACCTTC
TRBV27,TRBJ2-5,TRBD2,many,CASTDSRGVLEYEAQYF,TGTGCCAGCACCGATAGCCGGGGGGTCCTCGAGTATGAGGCCCAGTACTTC
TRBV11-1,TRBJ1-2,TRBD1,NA,CASSQQTLGQIYGYTF,TGTGCCAGCAGCCAACAGACCTTGGGACAGATCTATGGCTACACCTTC
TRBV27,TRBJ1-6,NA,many,CASSRNWPGQDSPLHF,TGTGCCAGCAGTCGGAATTGGCCGGGGCAGGATTCACCCCTCCACTTT
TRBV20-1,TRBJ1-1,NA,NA,CSIAGGSTEAFF,TGCAGTATAGCGGGGGGGTCCACTGAAGCTTTCTTT
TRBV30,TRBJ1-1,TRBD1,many,CAWSGGPTGEEAFF,TGTGCCTGGAGTGGGGGGCCAACAGGGGAGGAAGCTTTCTTT
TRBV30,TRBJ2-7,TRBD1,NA,CAWSRDRAEQYF,TGTGCCTGGTCCCGGGACAGGGCCGAGCAGTACTTC
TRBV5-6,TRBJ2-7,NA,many,CASSLGMLGLEQYF,TGTGCCAGCAGCTTGGGGATGCTAGGTCTCGAGCAGTACTTC
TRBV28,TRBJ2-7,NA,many,CASGVGDYEQYF,TGTGCCAGCGGCGTAGGGGACTACGAGCAGTACTTC
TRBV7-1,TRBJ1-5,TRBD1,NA,CASSYSLGQGNQPQHF,TGTGCCAGCAGTTACTCGTTGGGACAGGGCAATCAGCCCCAGCATTTT
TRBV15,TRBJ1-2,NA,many,CATSRDRVVHGYTF,TGTGCCACCAGCAGAGATAGAGTAGTCCATGGCTACACCTTC